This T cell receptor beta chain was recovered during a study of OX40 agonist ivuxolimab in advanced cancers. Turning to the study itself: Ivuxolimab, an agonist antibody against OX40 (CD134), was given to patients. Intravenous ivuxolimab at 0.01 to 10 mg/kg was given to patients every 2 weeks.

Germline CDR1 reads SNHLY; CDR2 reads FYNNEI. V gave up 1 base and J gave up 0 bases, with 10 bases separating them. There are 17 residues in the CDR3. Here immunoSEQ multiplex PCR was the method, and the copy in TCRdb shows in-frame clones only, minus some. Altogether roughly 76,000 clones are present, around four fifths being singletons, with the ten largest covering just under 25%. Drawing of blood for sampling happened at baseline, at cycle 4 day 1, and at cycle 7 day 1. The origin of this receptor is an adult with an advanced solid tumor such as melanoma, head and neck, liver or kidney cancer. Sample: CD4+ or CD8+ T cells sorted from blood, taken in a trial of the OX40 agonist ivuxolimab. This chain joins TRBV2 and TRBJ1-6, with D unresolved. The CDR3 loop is CASSEVKGSSYNSPLHF. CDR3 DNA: TGTGCCAGCAGTGAAGTGAAGGGAAGCTCCTATAATTCACCCCTCCACTTT.